This T cell receptor (beta chain) emerged from a study of response to subunit inactivated influenza vaccine. Study results and limitations: There was a suggestion from the authors that each seasonal influenza vaccination recruits few new T cells.

In regard to this clonotype: What it recognizes is unknown.

This CDR3 has 15 residues. V was clipped by 1 base and J by 6 bases; unmatched bases: 5. CDR1 SGDLS and CDR2 YYNGEE come from the germline V gene. TCRdb recomputed calls from the RT-PCR reads with MiXCR, one row per CDR3 protein. The table lists more than 200,000 distinct CDR3 sequences, more than 9% of them singletons. Sequences were derived from non-naive T cells sorted from PBMCs, sampled roughly 2 weeks before vaccination. This chain connects TRBV9 to TRBJ2-1; 9 nucleotides line up with TRBD2. The TCR originated in a man aged 50 to 60 who received an inactivated influenza vaccine. The CDR3 reads CASSVLAGQSNEQFF. DNA for the CDR3: TGTGCCAGCAGCGTACTAGCGGGACAAAGCAATGAGCAGTTCTTC. Complete variable domain (other parts from reference TRBV9 and TRBJ2-1): DSGVTQTPKHLITATGQRVTLRCSPRSGDLSVYWYQQSLDQGLQFLIQYYNGEERAKGNILERFSAQQFPDLHSELNLSSLELGDSALYFCASSVLAGQSNEQFFGPGTRLTVL.